This T cell receptor (beta chain) emerged from a study of cytomegalovirus exposure and HLA in healthy donors. Study observations and caveats: The study labeled more than 150 TCR beta chains cytomegalovirus-associated. The HLA-A and HLA-B alleles of most subjects were reportedly predicted accurately from TCR beta sequences. For TCR beta chains, V- and J-gene trimming was later linked to a missense DCLRE1C variant.

Germline CDR1 and CDR2: SNHLY and FYNNEI. The CDR3 runs 15 residues. V dropped 7 bases and J dropped 1; count of bases not matched to a gene: 2. With respect to this clone: The antigen is not known.

A multiplex PCR was run with 60 Vbeta primers and 13 Jbeta primers. How the authors handled the data: Among the unique TCR beta chains that a later analysis counted, around 72 million in all, 10 million to 13 million were shared. Sequenced by immunoSEQ multiplex PCR; TCRdb stores in-frame clones only, minus some. That table gives V, J and clone size, and the DNA gave D and trimming. This table has under 200,000 clones, 82% appearing once. The TCR originated in a girl aged 5-17 years in good health and CMV-seropositive. The chain is built from TRBV2 and TRBJ2-5; 14 positions match TRBD2. Specimen: PBMCs. The CDR3 DNA sequence: TGTGCCAGCAAGGGACTAGCGGGGGCCCAAGAGACCCAGTACTTC. Its translation is CASKGLAGAQETQYF.